This TCR beta chain was obtained from a study of monozygotic twins with cystic fibrosis. General study points: In 13 of 16 pairs, V gene usage was closest to the co-twin's.

Clones were read by immunoSEQ multiplex PCR, and TCRdb kept only the in-frame ones, dropping some. The sample records under 40,000 clones, 95% to 98% being singletons. For this clone: Its antigen is as yet unknown.

The CDR3 totals 11 residues. CDR1 is GTSNPN, CDR2 SVGIG, per germline (reference sequence). Trimming cost V 2 bases and J 7 bases, with 8 bases left between them. This clonotype was sampled from a girl aged 2 to 10 with cystic fibrosis. The V gene is TRBV30, the J gene TRBJ1-2; the D is unclear. The sequenced sample was blood. CDR3 nucleotide sequence: TGTGCCTGGAGTACAGAATTTGGCTACACCTTC. Translated: CAWSTEFGYTF.